What follows are 9 T cell receptor beta chains derived from one specimen sequenced in a study of cytomegalovirus exposure and HLA in healthy donors. The PCR was carried out with 60 Vbeta primers and 13 Jbeta primers. Only in-frame clones appear in the TCRdb table, and some are missing; sequencing was by immunoSEQ multiplex PCR. Among about 230,000 clones listed, 85% were seen once. Sequencing was done on a sample of PBMCs. The receptor set was obtained from a human donor in good health.

This clone was detected a few times. V gene TRBV18 combines with J gene TRBJ2-7; 11 bases map to TRBD2. Trimming removed 4 bases from V and 6 bases from J; junction bases left unmatched: 2. CDR3 size: 13 residues. Germline loops: CDR1 KGHSH, CDR2 LQKENI. The CDR3 nucleotides are TGTGCCAGCTCACGCGGGACTAGCGGCGAGCAGTACTTC. Translation: CASSRGTSGEQYF. Full variable domain (remainder filled in from reference TRBV18 and TRBJ2-7): NAGVMQNPRHLVRRRGQEARLRCSPMKGHSHVYWYRQLPEEGLKFMVYLQKENIIDESGMPKERFSAEFPKEGPSILRIQQVVRGDSAAYFCASSRGTSGEQYFGPGTRLTVT.

The J gene is TRBJ2-5, the V gene TRBV10-3; 9 bases line up with TRBD1. J lost 0 bases, V lost 5 bases, and 7 bases had no gene match. CDR3 length: 16 residues. Germline V lookup: CDR1 ENHRY, CDR2 SYGVKD. The chain's CDR3 is CAISPGTGNYQETQYF. CDR3 nucleotides: TGTGCCATCAGTCCCGGGACAGGGAACTACCAAGAGACCCAGTACTTC.

The rearrangement uses TRBV6-1 and TRBJ1-4; 10 positions match TRBD1. CDR1 is MNHNS, CDR2 SASEGT, per germline. V shed 5 bases, J shed 7 bases, and the junction held 4 bases outside the gene matches. This CDR3 has 14 amino acids. For the CDR3, the DNA is TGTGCCAGCAGTAGACAGGGGGCGACTGAAAAACTGTTTTTT. This translates into CASSRQGATEKLFF.

The CDR3 DNA follows: TGTGCCAGCTCATTGGGACTGAAGAACACTGAAGCTTTCTTT. This gives the protein CASSLGLKNTEAFF. V and J are TRBV18 and TRBJ1-1, with D maybe TRBD1 (5 bases). The CDR3 has 14 residues. Trimming removed 5 bases at V and 1 base at J, with 11 bases between. The germline gives CDR1 KGHSH, CDR2 LQKENI.

V usage is TRBV6-6 and J usage is TRBJ2-7; D might be TRBD1 (5 bases). Looked up from germline, CDR1 is MNHNY and CDR2 is SVGAGI (reference sequence). The ends were cut back, 2 bases at V and 3 bases at J, with 11 bases in the middle. This CDR3 is 14 amino acids long. Written as DNA, the CDR3 is TGTGCCAGCAGTTACGGTGTCAGGGACTACGAGCAGTACTTC. It is translated as CASSYGVRDYEQYF.

The chain has TRBV7-9 and TRBJ1-1, with D possibly being TRBD1 (6 bases). The CDR3 contains 14 residues. The germline V gene has CDR1 SEHNR and CDR2 FQNEAQ (reference sequence). The ends were cut back, 2 bases at V and 6 bases at J, with 13 bases in the middle. The CDR3 reads CASSLTGSSPEAFF. CDR3 DNA: TGTGCCAGCAGCTTAACAGGGTCCTCTCCTGAAGCTTTCTTT.

The V gene is TRBV9, the J gene TRBJ2-2, with 11 bases lining up with TRBD1. V lost 2 bases to trimming and J lost 5 bases; unmatched junction nucleotides: 8. The CDR3 has 17 amino acids. CDR1 is SGDLS and CDR2 is YYNGEE in the germline V gene. CDR3 protein: CASSVLGQGAWTGELFF. The CDR3 nucleotides are TGTGCCAGCAGCGTCCTAGGACAGGGGGCTTGGACCGGGGAGCTGTTTTTT.

This chain links TRBV19 with TRBJ2-7; D possibly corresponds to TRBD1 (5 bases). The germline V gene encodes CDR1 LNHDA and CDR2 SQIVND (reference sequence). V was pared by 3 bases and J by 1 base, with 13 bases between. The CDR3 runs to 15 residues. CDR3: CASSITTAPSYEQYF. The CDR3 nucleotides are TGTGCCAGTAGTATCACGACAGCTCCTTCCTACGAGCAGTACTTC.

A note on this clone: The identical CDR3 is also encoded by other nucleotide sequences in the sample. The chain couples TRBV2 to TRBJ1-5; D possibly corresponds to TRBD1 (6 bases). The germline V gene encodes CDR1 SNHLY and CDR2 FYNNEI. The CDR3 length is 15 residues. V was clipped by 3 bases and J by 2 bases, with 11 bases between them. The CDR3: CASSEEQGGNQPQHF. The CDR3 bases are TGTGCCAGCAGTGAGGAACAGGGCGGCAATCAGCCCCAGCATTTT. The entire variable domain, with the rest obtained from reference TRBV2 and TRBJ1-5, is as follows: EPEVTQTPSHQVTQMGQEVILRCVPISNHLYFYWYRQILGQKVEFLVSFYNNEISEKSEIFDDQFSVERPDGSNFTLKIRSTKLEDSAMYFCASSEEQGGNQPQHFGDGTRLSIL.